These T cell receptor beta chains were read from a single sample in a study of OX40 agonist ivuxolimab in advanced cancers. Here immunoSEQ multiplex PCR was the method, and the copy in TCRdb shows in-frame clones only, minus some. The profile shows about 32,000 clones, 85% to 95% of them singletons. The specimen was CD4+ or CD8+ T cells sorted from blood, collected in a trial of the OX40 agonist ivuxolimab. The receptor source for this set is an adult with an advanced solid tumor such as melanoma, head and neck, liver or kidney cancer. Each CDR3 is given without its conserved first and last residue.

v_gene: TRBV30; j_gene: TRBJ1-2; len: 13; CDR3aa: AWSPGLPRYYGYT
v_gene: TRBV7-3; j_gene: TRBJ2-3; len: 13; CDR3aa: ASSFGTGGADTQY
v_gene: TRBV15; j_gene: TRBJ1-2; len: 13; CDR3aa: ATSSTQGVGYGYT
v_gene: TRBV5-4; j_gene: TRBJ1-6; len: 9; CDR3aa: ASTIQGTLH
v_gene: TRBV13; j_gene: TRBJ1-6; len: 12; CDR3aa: ASSFGGVDSPLH
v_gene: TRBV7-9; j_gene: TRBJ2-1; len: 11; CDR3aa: ASSSVSYNEQF
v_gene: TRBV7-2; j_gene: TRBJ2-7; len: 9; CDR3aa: ASNGGSEQY
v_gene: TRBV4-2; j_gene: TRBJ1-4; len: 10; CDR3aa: ASGGTNEKLF
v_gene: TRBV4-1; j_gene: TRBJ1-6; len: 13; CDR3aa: ASSHPGGSNSPLH
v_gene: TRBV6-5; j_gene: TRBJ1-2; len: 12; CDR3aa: ASSYGKLNYGYT
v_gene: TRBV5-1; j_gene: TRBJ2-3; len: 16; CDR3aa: ASSLSSGGTSSTDTQY